The 17 T cell receptor beta chains given below trace back to one sample, sequenced in a study of CDR3 diversity in severe acne. TCRdb re-called the PCR reads with MiXCR, one entry per CDR3 protein. The sample holds more than 70,000 distinct CDR3 sequences, 45% to 55% seen once. Sequencing input: blood. The source is a male donor in good health, serving as a control.

Regarding this clonotype: An end of the junction differs from the germline gene, which may be a read error. This sequence joins TRBV30 and TRBJ1-4, with TRBD1 identical over 10 bases. The germline V gene encodes CDR1 GTSNPN and CDR2 SVGIG (reference sequence). CDR3 length: 16 residues. This CDR3 reads CAWSTGQGTASERLFF. The CDR3 nucleotides read TGTGCCTGGAGTACGGGACAGGGGACGGCTAGTGAAAGACTGTTTTTT.

As for this clonotype: One end of the junction is discordant with germline, which a read error may explain. This chain joins TRBV15 and TRBJ2-7; TRBD1 is a possible D gene (5 bases). CDR3 length: 14 residues. Germline lookup yields CDR1 LNHNV and CDR2 YYDKDF (reference sequence). This CDR3 reads CATSLSGRVYGQYF. The CDR3 DNA reads as TGTGCCACCAGCCTGTCGGGCAGGGTCTACGGGCAGTACTTC.

This clonotype was seen many times. This chain connects TRBV7-2 to TRBJ1-1; D is unclear. The germline gives CDR1 SGHTA, CDR2 FQGNSA. Trimming cost V 4 bases and J 5 bases, with 17 bases left between them. The CDR3 loop spans 15 amino acids. The CDR3 DNA is TGTGCCAGCAGCTCGCAAATGTTACTAGGGACTGAAGCTTTCTTT. This codes for CASSSQMLLGTEAFF.

This clonotype occurred many times. The chain recombines TRBV2 with TRBJ2-7; D possibly matches TRBD1 or TRBD2 (5 bases each). Germline V gene sequence: CDR1 SNHLY, CDR2 FYNNEI. CDR3 length: 13 amino acids. With 7 bases removed from V and 5 bases from J, the gap between germline ends came to 15 bases. CDR3 sequence: CASIGTWNHEQYF. DNA of the CDR3: TGTGCCAGCATTGGGACCTGGAACCACGAGCAGTACTTC.

This clonotype was detected many times. Here the CDR3 DNA reads TGTGCCTGGAGTGTTAACACGAACTACGAGCAGTACTTC. It translates to CAWSVNTNYEQYF. The V and J genes are TRBV30 and TRBJ2-7; no clear D gene. The CDR3 is 13 residues long. The germline V and J ends were trimmed by 0 bases and 3 bases, with 9 bases remaining between them. Germline V CDR1 and CDR2: GTSNPN, SVGIG (reference sequence). The whole variable domain, remainder taken from reference TRBV30 and TRBJ2-7, is SQTIHQWPATLVQPVGSPLSLECTVEGTSNPNLYWYRQAAGRGLQLLFYSVGIGQISSEVPQNLSASRPQDRQFILSSKKLLLSDSGFYLCAWSVNTNYEQYFGPGTRLTVT.

The chain uses TRBV5-6 and TRBJ2-7; D may be TRBD2 (5 bases). V lost 0 bases and J lost 5, with 15 bases in between. There are 15 residues in the CDR3. Looked up from germline, CDR1 is SGHDT and CDR2 is YYEEEE. The CDR3 protein is CASSLAEAEPNEQYF. The DNA for the CDR3 is TGTGCCAGCAGCTTGGCCGAAGCGGAACCCAACGAGCAGTACTTC.

The CDR3 sequence: CSANGLAGGPETQYF. The CDR3 nucleotides are TGCAGTGCTAATGGACTAGCGGGGGGGCCGGAGACCCAGTACTTC. The chain joins TRBV20-1 to TRBJ2-5, with TRBD2 matching 15 bases. The V gene end was trimmed by 4 bases and the J gene end by 5 bases; junction bases not matched to a gene: 5. The CDR3 is made up of 15 amino acids. Per germline, CDR1 DFQATT and CDR2 SNEGSKA (reference sequence).

Notes on this clonotype: Lacking the conserved final phenylalanine or tryptophan, this CDR3 likely reflects a read error. The chain is built from TRBV2 and TRBJ1-2; a possible D gene is TRBD1 (6 bases). CDR1 and CDR2 from the germline V gene are SNHLY and FYNNEI. Trimming took off 6 bases at V and 2 bases at J, with 13 bases between the two ends. CDR3 length: 14 residues. CDR3 DNA: TGTGCCAGCAGCCTACAGGGTTCGAACTATGGCTACACCCTC. Translated: CASSLQGSNYGYTL.

Of note for this clonotype: Compared with germline, one end of the junction differs, possibly owing to a read error. The chain links TRBV6-5 to TRBJ2-3; 7 bases line up with TRBD2. Germline V gene sequence: CDR1 MNHEY, CDR2 SVGAGI. This CDR3 region has 16 residues. The CDR3 sequence: CASSDSPGGGTDTQYF. CDR3 bases: TGTGCCAGCAGTGACTCCCCCGGGGGAGGGACAGATACGCAGTATTTT.

This clonotype has more than one count but fewer than ten. This chain links TRBV11-2 with TRBJ2-2, with D maybe TRBD2 (6 bases). This CDR3 is built from 15 residues. CDR1 SGHAT and CDR2 FQNNGV come from the germline V gene. The germline V and J ends were trimmed by 2 bases and 1 base, with 8 bases remaining between them. CDR3 nucleotide sequence: TGTGCCAGCAGCTTACTGCGGGGGAACACCGGGGAGCTGTTTTTT. Residues: CASSLLRGNTGELFF.

This chain links TRBV5-6 with TRBJ1-1; 10 bases are shared with TRBD1. CDR1 and CDR2 from the germline V gene are SGHDT and YYEEEE. This CDR3 is 14 amino acids long. V lost 2 bases to trimming and J lost 3 bases; unmatched junction nucleotides: 1. The CDR3 DNA reads as TGTGCCAGCAGCTTTGGGACAGGGGACACTGAAGCTTTCTTT. As protein: CASSFGTGDTEAFF. Variable domain in full (rest from reference TRBV5-6 and TRBJ1-1): DAGVTQSPTHLIKTRGQQVTLRCSPKSGHDTVSWYQQALGQGPQFIFQYYEEEERQRGNFPDRFSGHQFPNYSSELNVNALLLGDSALYLCASSFGTGDTEAFFGQGTRLTVV.

This clonotype has just a few counts. The genes are TRBV7-6 and TRBJ1-1, with D perhaps TRBD1 (5 bases). Germline CDR1 reads SGHVS; CDR2 reads FNYEAQ. The CDR3 totals 13 residues. The V and J ends lost 1 base and 5 bases respectively, with 8 bases between them. CDR3 loop: CASSLGGTTEAFF. CDR3 nucleotide sequence: TGTGCCAGCAGCTTAGGGGGCACGACTGAAGCTTTCTTT.

The CDR3 bases are TGTGCCAGCAGCCCCTCCGGGGGTCCCAATGAGCAGTACTTC. This encodes CASSPSGGPNEQYF. This chain connects TRBV12-3 or TRBV12-4 to TRBJ2-7, with TRBD2 as a possible D gene (6 bases). V lost 6 bases, J lost 7 bases, and 19 bases lay in between. CDR3 length: 14 residues.

This clonotype was seen repeatedly, ten times or more. V usage is TRBV9 and J usage is TRBJ2-5; D remains ambiguous. In germline, CDR1 is SGDLS, CDR2 YYNGEE. V shed 7 bases and J shed 5 bases, with 15 bases lying between them. The CDR3 consists of 13 residues. The CDR3 bases are TGTGCCAGCGGGCAGTCCGACCGCGAGACCCAGTACTTC. Amino acids: CASGQSDRETQYF.

This clonotype was recorded many times. In DNA, the CDR3 is TGCGCCAGCAGCTACTACGGGAATCAGCCCCAGCATTTT. This sequence encodes CASSYYGNQPQHF. The rearrangement joins TRBV5-1 to TRBJ1-5, with D unclear. The CDR3 contains 13 residues. Trimming took 3 bases from V and 4 from J, leaving 8 bases between them. Germline-derived CDR1 and CDR2 are SGHRS and YFSETQ.

This clonotype was detected ten times or more. The chain couples TRBV15 to TRBJ2-7, with 9 bases matching TRBD1. V was clipped by 0 bases and J by 3 bases; unmatched bases: 9. The CDR3 loop spans 17 amino acids. Germline assignment: CDR1 LNHNV and CDR2 YYDKDF (reference sequence). DNA of the CDR3: TGTGCCACCAGCAGAGATATTTCGGCGACAGGGGGCTACGAGCAGTACTTC. Its translation: CATSRDISATGGYEQYF. Filled out from reference TRBV15 and TRBJ2-7, the complete variable domain reads DAMVIQNPRYQVTQFGKPVTLSCSQTLNHNVMYWYQQKSSQAPKLLFHYYDKDFNNEADTPDNFQSRRPNTSFCFLDIRSPGLGDTAMYLCATSRDISATGGYEQYFGPGTRLTVT.

This clonotype has just one count. One end of the junction does not line up with germline, which may come from a read error. The CDR3 loop is CASSLYGPLSGYTF. In DNA, the CDR3 is TGTGCCAGCAGCTTGTACGGCCCTCTGAGCGGCTACACCTTC. The chain recombines TRBV5-1 with TRBJ1-2; D is uncertain. There are 14 residues in the CDR3. Germline V gene data show CDR1 as SGHRS and CDR2 as YFSETQ.